The 27 T cell receptor beta chains reported below all come from one sample, sequenced in a study of blood T cell repertoires in COVID-19. TCRdb keeps only in-frame clones here, not all; method: immunoSEQ multiplex PCR. This table has over 85,000 clones, 87% appearing once. The sample comprised peripheral blood. All receptors derive from an elderly woman with acute or convalescent COVID-19.

This clone was seen a single time. The genes are TRBV6-5 and TRBJ1-5, with 9 bases fitting TRBD1. CDR1 and CDR2 (germline): MNHEY, SVGAGI. The CDR3 extends over 15 amino acids. V trimming: 5 bases; J trimming: 4 bases; junction bases outside the gene matches: 6. The CDR3 is CASSTTGTGNQPQHF. CDR3 DNA: TGTGCCAGCAGTACCACCGGGACAGGGAATCAGCCCCAGCATTTT.

The chain joins TRBV24-1 to TRBJ2-3, with 9 bases aligning to TRBD2. Germline V gene data show CDR1 as KGHDR and CDR2 as SFDVKD. CDR3 size: 13 residues. Unmatched junction bases numbered 2, after V lost 2 bases and J lost 9 bases. CDR3 protein: CATSDSGTSTQYF. The CDR3 nucleotides are TGTGCCACCAGTGATTCGGGGACTAGCACGCAGTATTTT.

The CDR3 bases are TGTGCCAGCTCAGATTCGGGACAGGGAAGGGTCACTGAAGCTTTCTTT. Its translation: CASSDSGQGRVTEAFF. The chain combines TRBV18 with TRBJ1-1, with 9 bases identical to TRBD1. With 5 bases clipped from V and 4 bases from J, the junction kept 11 bases outside the gene matches. There are 16 residues in the CDR3. Germline CDR1 KGHSH, CDR2 LQKENI. The whole variable domain, filled in from reference TRBV18 and TRBJ1-1, reads NAGVMQNPRHLVRRRGQEARLRCSPMKGHSHVYWYRQLPEEGLKFMVYLQKENIIDESGMPKERFSAEFPKEGPSILRIQQVVRGDSAAYFCASSDSGQGRVTEAFFGQGTRLTVV.

V gene TRBV19 combines with J gene TRBJ2-7; TRBD1 is a possible D gene (6 bases). The length of the CDR3 is 13 residues. Germline CDR1 reads LNHDA; CDR2 reads SQIVND (reference sequence). Trimming took off 5 bases at V and 3 bases at J, with 11 bases between the two ends. The CDR3 region has the DNA TGTGCCAGTAGTTCGACAGGCTACTACGAGCAGTACTTC. Translated: CASSSTGYYEQYF.

The gene calls are TRBV14 and TRBJ2-1, with D perhaps TRBD1 (6 bases). V was clipped by 4 bases and J by 5 bases, with 12 bases between them. CDR3 size: 14 residues. CDR1 and CDR2 (germline): SGHDN, FVKESK. This CDR3 is CASSPWDTNNEQFF. The CDR3 bases are TGTGCCAGCAGCCCATGGGACACCAACAATGAGCAGTTCTTC.

The J gene is TRBJ2-7, the V gene TRBV5-4, with D perhaps matching TRBD1 (6 bases). This CDR3 is built from 14 residues. Per germline, CDR1 SGHNT and CDR2 YYREEE (reference sequence). V gave up 3 bases and J gave up 3 bases, with 13 bases separating them. Written as DNA, the CDR3 is TGTGCCAGCAGCTCGCGGACAGCCAACTACGAGCAGTACTTC. Residues: CASSSRTANYEQYF.

The gene calls are TRBV10-3 and TRBJ2-7; 7 bases match TRBD2. The CDR3 consists of 14 residues. Germline-derived CDR1 and CDR2 are ENHRY and SYGVKD. The ends lost 6 bases at V and 0 bases at J; junction bases unmatched: 5. Here the CDR3 DNA reads TGTGCCATCAGGGTTGGCGGGAGCTCCTACGAGCAGTACTTC. This codes for CAIRVGGSSYEQYF.

The J gene is TRBJ1-1, the V gene TRBV7-2; D call uncertain. The CDR3 has 14 amino acids. Germline V lookup: CDR1 SGHTA, CDR2 FQGNSA. Trimming stripped 5 bases from V and 1 base from J, with 11 bases between. The CDR3 bases are TGTGCCAGCAGCCCGGTCCTCGGGAACACTGAAGCTTTCTTT. It yields the protein CASSPVLGNTEAFF.

V and J are TRBV5-1 and TRBJ2-1, with 12 bases that match TRBD2. The junction had 10 bases not matched to a gene; V was cut back by 0 bases and J by 9 bases. This CDR3 has 17 amino acids. The germline V gene has CDR1 SGHRS and CDR2 YFSETQ. The CDR3 region is CASSLAVGLAGGVEQFF. The CDR3 DNA is TGCGCCAGCAGCTTGGCTGTTGGGCTAGCGGGAGGGGTTGAGCAGTTCTTC.

The chain combines TRBV12-3 or TRBV12-4 with TRBJ1-1, with D possibly TRBD1 on 6 matching bases. The CDR3 consists of 12 residues. V was pared by 2 bases and J by 12 bases, with 13 bases between. CDR3: CASSLSGDGTFF. CDR3 coding DNA: TGTGCCAGCAGTTTATCAGGGGATGGGACTTTCTTT.

The gene calls are TRBV15 and TRBJ1-2; D perhaps matches TRBD1 (6 bases). CDR1 and CDR2 (germline): LNHNV, YYDKDF (reference sequence). V shed 0 bases and J shed 2 bases, with 10 bases lying between them. The CDR3 length is 15 residues. The CDR3 DNA sequence: TGTGCCACCAGCAGAGACCCAACAGGGAACTATGGCTACACCTTC. It specifies CATSRDPTGNYGYTF. Full variable domain (remainder filled in from reference TRBV15 and TRBJ1-2): DAMVIQNPRYQVTQFGKPVTLSCSQTLNHNVMYWYQQKSSQAPKLLFHYYDKDFNNEADTPDNFQSRRPNTSFCFLDIRSPGLGDTAMYLCATSRDPTGNYGYTFGSGTRLTVV.

This rearrangement joins TRBV29-1 to TRBJ2-6; TRBD1 is a possible D gene (6 bases). The CDR3 runs to 13 residues. Trimming removed 6 bases at V and 4 bases at J, with 10 bases between. Germline V lookup: CDR1 SQVTM, CDR2 ANQGSEA. CDR3 nucleotides: TGCAGCGTAGTAGGGGGAGGGGCCAACGTCCTGACTTTC. Protein: CSVVGGGANVLTF.

The CDR3 loop reads CASSLEMGAPQFF. The DNA of the CDR3 is TGCGCCAGCAGCTTGGAGATGGGGGCTCCCCAGTTCTTC. The V call is TRBV5-1, the J call TRBJ2-1; a possible D gene is TRBD1 (6 bases). The length of the CDR3 is 13 residues. Per the germline V gene, CDR1 is SGHRS and CDR2 is YFSETQ. Trimming removed 0 bases at V and 13 bases at J, with 14 bases between.

This clone was counted only a few times. The rearrangement joins TRBV15 to TRBJ1-5, with D perhaps matching TRBD1 (6 bases). This CDR3 is 15 amino acids long. Trimming took 4 bases from V and 5 from J, leaving 15 bases between them. Germline V gene data show CDR1 as LNHNV and CDR2 as YYDKDF (reference sequence). CDR3 nucleotides: TGTGCCACCAGCACGGACAGATTAGGCGATCAGCCCCAGCATTTT. This translates into CATSTDRLGDQPQHF.

This chain links TRBV19 with TRBJ2-6, with 8 bases fitting TRBD1. Germline V gene data show CDR1 as LNHDA and CDR2 as SQIVND (reference sequence). The CDR3 is made up of 17 amino acids. Unmatched junction bases numbered 8, after V lost 5 bases and J lost 2 bases. CDR3 bases: TGTGCCAGTAGTGATCATAAGGGACAGGCTGGGGCCAACGTCCTGACTTTC. It codes for CASSDHKGQAGANVLTF.

V and J are TRBV10-2 and TRBJ2-1; 8 bases align to TRBD2. Germline CDR1 WSHSY, CDR2 SAAADI. J lost 3 bases, V lost 7 bases, and 8 bases had no gene match. The CDR3 contains 15 residues. The CDR3 DNA is TGCGCCAGCACGCCGGGCAGCGGGAGCTACAATGAGCAGTTCTTC. This encodes CASTPGSGSYNEQFF.

The chain joins TRBV5-3 to TRBJ1-3, with 7 bases identical to TRBD1. TRBV5-3 is classed as an ORF, of uncertain function. Trimming at V came to 10 bases and at J to 4 bases, leaving 11 bases not matched to a gene. The CDR3 consists of 14 residues. CDR3 loop: CAGHQTGKGNTIYF. The CDR3 coding sequence is TGTGCCGGACACCAGACAGGGAAAGGAAACACCATATATTTT.

This chain links TRBV2 with TRBJ1-3, with a possible D match to TRBD1 (5 bases). Looked up from germline, CDR1 is SNHLY and CDR2 is FYNNEI. The CDR3 has 15 residues. The germline V and J ends were trimmed by 4 bases and 0 bases, with 10 bases remaining between them. The CDR3: CASSATGHSGNTIYF. In DNA, the CDR3 is TGTGCCAGCAGTGCTACAGGTCACTCTGGAAACACCATATATTTT.

This clone occurred once. The rearrangement uses TRBV19 and TRBJ2-1; D perhaps matches TRBD2 (6 bases). This CDR3 is 15 amino acids long. Germline loops: CDR1 LNHDA, CDR2 SQIVND (reference sequence). Trimming stripped 7 bases from V and 5 bases from J, with 18 bases between. In DNA form, the CDR3 reads TGTGCCAGTACCTCGGGACGGAGGGGCCACAATGAGCAGTTCTTC. Protein: CASTSGRRGHNEQFF.

The rearrangement uses TRBV19 and TRBJ2-5; 7 bases align to TRBD2. The CDR3 is 15 amino acids. The V and J ends lost 5 bases and 5 bases, in that order; junction bases with no gene match: 11. The germline V gene has CDR1 LNHDA and CDR2 SQIVND (reference sequence). In DNA, the CDR3 is TGTGCCAGTAGTCCCCGTCGGACTAGAAGTGAGACCCAGTACTTC. It yields the protein CASSPRRTRSETQYF. Full variable domain (remainder filled in from reference TRBV19 and TRBJ2-5): DGGITQSPKYLFRKEGQNVTLSCEQNLNHDAMYWYRQDPGQGLRLIYYSQIVNDFQKGDIAEGYSVSREKKESFPLTVTSAQKNPTAFYLCASSPRRTRSETQYFGPGTRLLVL.

CDR3: CAWRIGENTEAFF. DNA of the CDR3: TGTGCCTGGAGGATAGGGGAGAACACTGAAGCTTTCTTT. The chain employs TRBV30 and TRBJ1-1; D is possibly TRBD1 (5 bases). Germline V gene lookup returns CDR1 GTSNPN and CDR2 SVGIG (reference sequence). The CDR3 length is 13 residues. V lost 3 bases to trimming and J lost 1 base, with 9 bases between them.

The sample holds a few counts of this clone. The rearrangement links TRBV7-9 to TRBJ2-2; a weak D match, TRBD1 (5 bases). CDR1 is SEHNR, CDR2 FQNEAQ, per germline (reference sequence). The germline V and J ends were trimmed by 1 base and 1 base, with 7 bases remaining between them. CDR3 length equals 15 residues. CDR3: CASSLDQGNTGELFF. The CDR3 region has the DNA TGTGCCAGCAGCTTAGATCAGGGGAACACCGGGGAGCTGTTTTTT.

V is TRBV27 and J is TRBJ2-3; no definite D call. Germline V gives CDR1 MNHEY, CDR2 SMNVEV (reference sequence). This CDR3 is 14 amino acids long. The V end was cut by 6 bases, the J end by 0 bases, with 10 bases between. The CDR3 spells CASRRRGSTDTQYF. The DNA of the CDR3 is TGTGCCAGCAGACGGCGAGGAAGCACAGATACGCAGTATTTT.

The chain joins TRBV7-2 to TRBJ1-1; D not certain. There are 15 residues in the CDR3. CDR1 is SGHTA, CDR2 FQGNSA, per germline. V lost 0 bases, J lost 1 base, and 9 bases lay in between. The CDR3 protein is CASSLAGPGNTEAFF. The CDR3 nucleotides are TGTGCCAGCAGCTTAGCGGGTCCAGGGAACACTGAAGCTTTCTTT.

The chain employs TRBV5-1 and TRBJ2-1, with a weak D call TRBD2 (6 bases). Per germline, CDR1 SGHRS and CDR2 YFSETQ. The CDR3 is 20 residues long. V was cut by 0 bases and J by 1 base, with 23 bases left in between. CDR3 DNA: TGCGCCAGCAGCTTGGCCGTTCTGGGGACTCCAGGCGGTTCCTACAATGAGCAGTTCTTC. Its protein is CASSLAVLGTPGGSYNEQFF.

The chain links TRBV6-6 to TRBJ1-5; tentatively, D is TRBD1 (5 bases). V lost 11 bases and J 3 bases, leaving 17 bases between the germline ends. Germline values: CDR1 MNHNY, CDR2 SVGAGI (reference sequence). This CDR3 comprises 14 residues. CDR3 in DNA: TGTGCCGCCACTTTAGACAGAAACAATCAGCCCCAGCATTTT. It encodes CAATLDRNNQPQHF.

V usage is TRBV25-1 and J usage is TRBJ1-1; tentative D call: TRBD1 (6 bases). Germline V gene data show CDR1 as MGHDK and CDR2 as SYGVNS. Trimming pared 0 bases from V and 6 bases from J, leaving 17 bases between. The CDR3 is made up of 16 amino acids. CDR3: CASSEYGRSQGSEAFF. DNA for the CDR3: TGTGCCAGCAGTGAATATGGTCGGTCACAGGGCTCTGAAGCTTTCTTT. The entire variable domain, with the rest obtained from reference TRBV25-1 and TRBJ1-1, is as follows: EADIYQTPRYLVIGTGKKITLECSQTMGHDKMYWYQQDPGMELHLIHYSYGVNSTEKGDLSSESTVSRIRTEHFPLTLESARPSHTSQYLCASSEYGRSQGSEAFFGQGTRLTVV.